One and the same sample provided the 24 T cell receptor beta chains below, sequenced in a study of shared clonotypes between healthy human individuals. Using immunoSEQ multiplex PCR, the repertoire was profiled, and TCRdb retains in-frame clones only, with some absent. The data show about 490,000 clones, with 65% to 85% seen just once and roughly 12% held by the top ten. Sequencing was carried out using PBMCs. These receptors were obtained from a woman aged 40-49 years in good health. Some clones in this sample may be carry-over from other donors' samples.

As to this clone: This likely came from a read error, as a far larger clone is one base away. Other DNA variants within this sample encode the same CDR3. This chain connects TRBV4-1 to TRBJ1-1; D unresolved. Germline V gene lookup returns CDR1 MGHRA and CDR2 YSYEKL. This CDR3 spans 15 amino acids. Between the trimmed V and J ends, which lost 3 bases and 1 base, there was a span of 12 bases. This CDR3 is CASSQTTLTNTEAFF. The CDR3 DNA sequence: TGCGCCAGCAGCCAGACGACTTTAACGAACACTGAAGCTTTCTTT.

This chain joins TRBV6-1 and TRBJ1-4, with D perhaps TRBD1 (6 bases). CDR1 is MNHNS and CDR2 is SASEGT in the germline V gene. Between the trimmed V and J ends, which lost 8 bases and 8 bases, there was a span of 12 bases. The CDR3 runs 12 residues. The CDR3 region is CASSGGAEKLFF. DNA for the CDR3: TGTGCCAGCTCCGGGGGGGCGGAAAAACTGTTTTTT.

The CDR3 sequence: CASSHRNAGELFF. Here the CDR3 DNA reads TGCGCCAGCAGCCATCGTAACGCCGGGGAGCTGTTTTTT. The chain couples TRBV4-3 to TRBJ2-2, with D hard to call. The CDR3 runs 13 residues. The ends were cut back, 3 bases at V and 6 bases at J, with 8 bases in the middle. The germline CDR1 and CDR2 sequences are LGHNA and YSLEER.

On this clone: The likely explanation is a read error, given a far larger clone one base away. The gene calls are TRBV30 and TRBJ2-5; TRBD1 matches at 12 bases. Germline loops: CDR1 GTSNPN, CDR2 SVGIG (reference sequence). The length of the CDR3 is 19 residues. The DNA of the CDR3 is TGTGCCCGGAGTGTACTGAAAAAGGGACAGGGGGCGGGCCAAGAGACCCAGTACTTC. Residues: CARSVLKKGQGAGQETQYF.

The genes are TRBV7-2 and TRBJ1-1; D uncertain. In germline, CDR1 is SGHTA, CDR2 FQGNSA. Trimming removed 4 bases from V and 5 bases from J, with 11 bases in between. The CDR3 runs to 13 residues. CDR3 nucleotide sequence: TGTGCCAGCAGCTCCCAATATGATACTGAAGCTTTCTTT. Protein: CASSSQYDTEAFF. Together with reference TRBV7-2 and TRBJ1-1, the CDR3 gives the full variable domain: GAGVSQSPSNKVTEKGKDVELRCDPISGHTALYWYRQSLGQGLEFLIYFQGNSAPDKSGLPSDRFSAERTGGSVSTLTIQRTQQEDSAVYLCASSSQYDTEAFFGQGTRLTVV.

The chain links TRBV2 to TRBJ2-1; 9 bases line up with TRBD2. With 11 bases clipped from V and 9 bases from J, the junction kept 8 bases outside the gene matches. Germline V CDR1 and CDR2: SNHLY, FYNNEI. CDR3 size: 12 residues. CDR3 DNA: TGTGCCTCGGGACTAGCCCCAATTGAGCAGTTCTTC. Translated: CASGLAPIEQFF.

As concerns this clone: A far larger clone differs by one base, so this is likely a read error. This sample also contains other DNA sequences that code for the same CDR3. The CDR3 sequence: CASSQVSGRGTGELFF. DNA of the CDR3: TGCGCCAGCAGCCAAGTTAGCGGGAGAGGCACTGGGGAGCTGTTTTTT. The J gene is TRBJ2-2, the V gene TRBV4-3; 9 bases are shared with TRBD2. Trimming cost V 1 base and J 8 bases; bases outside gene matches: 8. CDR1 and CDR2 from the germline V gene are LGHNA and YSLEER. CDR3 size: 16 residues.

This chain links TRBV18 with TRBJ1-5, with TRBD1 as a possible D gene (5 bases). Trimming removed 4 bases from V and 9 bases from J, with 19 bases in between. From germline, CDR1 is KGHSH and CDR2 LQKENI. The CDR3 has 15 residues. In DNA, the CDR3 is TGTGCCAGCTCACACGGGGACGGGGACTTTGGGCCCCAGCATTTT. Encoded protein: CASSHGDGDFGPQHF.

This clone was picked up a small number of times. This sequence joins TRBV7-2 and TRBJ2-1, with a possible D match to TRBD1 (5 bases). CDR1 is SGHTA and CDR2 is FQGNSA in the germline V gene. The CDR3 extends over 13 amino acids. Trimming shortened V by 3 bases and J by 8 bases, and 11 bases separated the two germline ends. The CDR3 is CASSLRTMDEQFF. The CDR3 DNA follows: TGTGCCAGCAGCTTGCGGACAATGGATGAGCAGTTCTTC.

This clone has a handful of counts. The rearrangement links TRBV5-1 to TRBJ2-5; 9 bases fit TRBD2. The CDR3 totals 16 residues. The trim removed 6 bases at V and 5 bases at J, leaving 14 bases unmatched. CDR1 and CDR2 (germline): SGHRS, YFSETQ. In DNA, the CDR3 is TGCGCCAGCACCACATTGGCGGGAGGGCCGGGGGAGACCCAGTACTTC. This codes for CASTTLAGGPGETQYF.

This clone is labeled medium-sized. Different DNA sequences within this sample yield the same CDR3. This chain links TRBV6-6 with TRBJ2-3; tentatively, D is TRBD2 (6 bases). Germline V gene data show CDR1 as MNHNY and CDR2 as SVGAGI (reference sequence). V was clipped by 6 bases and J by 2 bases, with 15 bases between them. This CDR3 is built from 15 residues. CDR3 loop: CASRTAGPSTDTQYF. CDR3 nucleotides: TGTGCCAGCAGGACCGCGGGGCCATCCACAGATACGCAGTATTTT.

The rearrangement uses TRBV10-1 and TRBJ2-2; D ambiguous. Germline V gene data show CDR1 as WNHNN and CDR2 as SYGVQD (reference sequence). The V end lost 6 bases, the J end lost 3 bases, and 14 bases lay between the germline ends. The CDR3 length is 15 residues. CDR3 amino acids: CASSDQRGHTGELFF. The CDR3 DNA follows: TGCGCCAGCAGCGACCAGCGAGGTCACACCGGGGAGCTGTTTTTT.

Comments on this clone: A far bigger clonotype differs at one base, so this is likely a read error. Different DNA sequences within this sample yield the same CDR3. The V and J genes are TRBV6-1 and TRBJ2-3; the D gene could be TRBD1 or TRBD2 (5 bases each). The ends were cut back, 7 bases at V and 3 bases at J, with 17 bases in the middle. CDR1 and CDR2 from the germline V gene are MNHNS and SASEGT. The CDR3 length is 15 residues. CDR3 amino acids: CASKGPRPSTDTQYF. CDR3 DNA: TGTGCCAGCAAGGGACCTCGCCCCAGTACAGATACGCAGTATTTT.

Worth noting for this clone: This may arise from a read error, as a much more abundant clone is one base away. At the DNA level, this CDR3 is encoded by other sequences in the same sample as well. The chain has TRBV7-2 and TRBJ2-5; D gene unclear. Germline lookup yields CDR1 SGHTA and CDR2 FQGNSA. The CDR3 is made up of 13 amino acids. V lost 3 bases to trimming and J lost 2 bases, with 7 bases between them. CDR3 sequence reads: CASSLGRQETQYF. Here the CDR3 DNA reads TGTGCCAGCAGCTTGGGCAGACAAGAGACCCAGTACTTC. The full variable domain, its missing parts supplied by reference TRBV7-2 and TRBJ2-5, is GAGVSQSPSNKVTEKGKDVELRCDPISGHTALYWYRQSLGQGLEFLIYFQGNSAPDKSGLPSDRFSAERTGGSVSTLTIQRTQQEDSAVYLCASSLGRQETQYFGPGTRLLVL.

To note about this clone: This likely stems from a read error, as it lies one base from a far larger clone. The same CDR3 arises from other DNA sequences in this sample as well. This sequence joins TRBV30 and TRBJ1-3; D remains ambiguous. This CDR3 region has 14 residues. CDR1 and CDR2 (germline): GTSNPN, SVGIG (reference sequence). DNA of the CDR3: TGTGCCTGGAGTGAGAGAGGCTCTGGAAACACCATATACTTT. This gives the protein CAWSERGSGNTIYF.

Remarks on this clone: An end of the junction does not agree with germline; a read error may underlie this. This same CDR3 is encoded by further DNA sequences in the sample. The chain is built from TRBV30 and TRBJ2-2, with 9 positions matching TRBD2. This CDR3 comprises 15 residues. Germline V gene lookup returns CDR1 GTSNPN and CDR2 SVGIG (reference sequence). The CDR3 is CAVGGIAGVVGEPFF. CDR3 in DNA: TGTGCCGTCGGGGGGATAGCGGGAGTTGTAGGGGAGCCGTTTTTT.

In regard to this clone: Other DNA sequences in the sample encode the same CDR3. V and J are TRBV5-1 and TRBJ2-7; D gene ambiguous. CDR3 size: 14 residues. V lost 0 bases and J 2 bases, leaving 9 bases between the germline ends. The V gene's germline CDR1 is SGHRS and CDR2 YFSETQ. CDR3 sequence (DNA): TGCGCCAGCAGCTTGGACGGAGCGACCTACGAGCAGTACTTC. As protein: CASSLDGATYEQYF.

The chain links TRBV29-1 to TRBJ1-2; 9 nucleotides line up with TRBD1. This CDR3 region has 16 residues. Germline assignment: CDR1 SQVTM and CDR2 ANQGSEA. J lost 4 bases, V lost 0 bases, and 9 bases had no gene match. CDR3 nucleotides: TGCAGCGTTGAAGACGACAGGGGGTTCGTCAGCTATGGCTACACCTTC. Translation gives CSVEDDRGFVSYGYTF.

The rearrangement joins TRBV15 to TRBJ2-4; maybe TRBD2 (7 bases). The V and J ends lost 1 base and 5 bases respectively, with 15 bases between them. The CDR3 loop spans 16 amino acids. CDR1 LNHNV and CDR2 YYDKDF come from the germline V gene (reference sequence). The chain's CDR3 is CATSRGGPGGQNIQYF. The CDR3 DNA sequence: TGTGCCACCAGCAGAGGGGGCCCCGGGGGGCAAAACATTCAGTACTTC. Filled out from reference TRBV15 and TRBJ2-4, the complete variable domain reads DAMVIQNPRYQVTQFGKPVTLSCSQTLNHNVMYWYQQKSSQAPKLLFHYYDKDFNNEADTPDNFQSRRPNTSFCFLDIRSPGLGDTAMYLCATSRGGPGGQNIQYFGAGTRLSVL.

The V and J genes are TRBV2 and TRBJ2-5, with 7 bases that match TRBD2. CDR1 SNHLY and CDR2 FYNNEI come from the germline V gene. This CDR3 is 18 amino acids long. The V segment lost 5 bases and the J segment 9 bases; nucleotides outside the gene matches: 24. Here the CDR3 reads CASSSLRTRQDNRGAQYF. In nucleotides, the CDR3 is TGTGCCAGCAGTTCCCTTCGAACTCGGCAGGACAACCGGGGGGCCCAGTACTTC.

The J gene is TRBJ2-5, the V gene TRBV28; D remains unclear. Trimming removed 5 bases from V and 5 bases from J, with 3 bases in between. This CDR3 is built from 10 residues. Germline CDR1 and CDR2: MDHEN and SYDVKM. The CDR3 DNA sequence: TGTGCCAGCAGTGAGGAGACCCAGTACTTC. It translates to CASSEETQYF.

The chain couples TRBV28 to TRBJ1-2; 9 bases agree with TRBD1. The CDR3 is 14 residues long. V gave up 11 bases and J gave up 1 base; unmatched junction bases: 8. Germline loops: CDR1 MDHEN, CDR2 SYDVKM. Here the CDR3 reads CASWDRANNYGYTF. The DNA of the CDR3 is TGTGCCTCATGGGACAGGGCGAATAACTATGGCTACACCTTC.

This clone was seen a few times. The chain carries TRBV19 and TRBJ2-1; no reliable D call. Trimming stripped 3 bases from V and 3 bases from J, with 3 bases between. Germline V gives CDR1 LNHDA, CDR2 SQIVND (reference sequence). There are 12 residues in the CDR3. The chain's CDR3 is CASSMSYNEQFF. CDR3 in DNA: TGTGCCAGTAGTATGAGCTACAATGAGCAGTTCTTC. The complete variable domain, with remaining parts taken from reference TRBV19 and TRBJ2-1, reads DGGITQSPKYLFRKEGQNVTLSCEQNLNHDAMYWYRQDPGQGLRLIYYSQIVNDFQKGDIAEGYSVSREKKESFPLTVTSAQKNPTAFYLCASSMSYNEQFFGPGTRLTVL.

The chain has TRBV21-1 and TRBJ1-1; the D call TRBD1 from the table was never checked on the DNA. TRBV21-1 is marked as a pseudogene. The CDR3 loop spans 15 amino acids. CDR3 loop: CASSKRDRGNTEAFF. DNA of the CDR3: TGTGCCAGCAGCAAACGGGACAGGGGGAACACTGAAGCTTTCTTT.